This entry lists 9 T cell receptor beta chains sequenced from one sample in a study of cytomegalovirus exposure and HLA in healthy donors. The PCR ran on 60 Vbeta and 13 Jbeta primers. TCRdb's table, derived via immunoSEQ multiplex PCR, lists solely in-frame clones and lacks some. In total, the table holds 50,000 or so clones. The material sequenced was PBMCs. The receptors stem from a woman between 35 and 50 years old in good health and CMV-seronegative.

This rearrangement joins TRBV27 to TRBJ2-2; TRBD1 agrees at 8 bases. Germline assignment: CDR1 MNHEY and CDR2 SMNVEV (reference sequence). J gave up 7 bases and V 2 bases, and 9 bases lay outside the gene matches. The CDR3 runs to 16 residues. The CDR3 region is CASSLGRGRGDGELFF. The CDR3 region has the DNA TGTGCCAGCAGTTTAGGCAGGGGGCGCGGGGACGGGGAGCTGTTTTTT.

The genes are TRBV27 and TRBJ1-1; D unresolved. From germline, CDR1 is MNHEY and CDR2 SMNVEV (reference sequence). The V end was cut by 3 bases, the J end by 1 base, with 9 bases between. The CDR3 sequence is 14 residues long. CDR3 sequence (DNA): TGTGCCAGCAGTTTGTTCGGGTCGAACACTGAAGCTTTCTTT. Amino acid sequence: CASSLFGSNTEAFF.

The gene calls are TRBV5-6 and TRBJ1-1; 9 positions match TRBD1. The J segment lost 3 bases and the V segment lost 4 bases, leaving 4 bases of the junction unmatched. CDR3 length: 14 residues. Germline CDR1 reads SGHDT; CDR2 reads YYEEEE. The CDR3 sequence is CASSRGQGDTEAFF. The CDR3 DNA reads TGTGCCAGCAGCCGGGGACAGGGTGACACTGAAGCTTTCTTT. Using reference TRBV5-6 and TRBJ1-1 for the parts outside the CDR3, the full variable domain is DAGVTQSPTHLIKTRGQQVTLRCSPKSGHDTVSWYQQALGQGPQFIFQYYEEEERQRGNFPDRFSGHQFPNYSSELNVNALLLGDSALYLCASSRGQGDTEAFFGQGTRLTVV.

The V and J genes are TRBV30 and TRBJ1-2; 8 nucleotides match TRBD1. CDR3 size: 12 residues. The ends lost 3 bases at V and 4 bases at J; junction bases unmatched: 1. Per germline, CDR1 GTSNPN and CDR2 SVGIG (reference sequence). This CDR3 reads CAWSQGAYGYTF. The CDR3 nucleotides read TGTGCCTGGAGCCAGGGGGCCTATGGCTACACCTTC. The full variable domain, in which reference TRBV30 and TRBJ1-2 provide the parts outside the CDR3, is SQTIHQWPATLVQPVGSPLSLECTVEGTSNPNLYWYRQAAGRGLQLLFYSVGIGQISSEVPQNLSASRPQDRQFILSSKKLLLSDSGFYLCAWSQGAYGYTFGSGTRLTVV.

The chain couples TRBV30 to TRBJ1-2, with a tentative D call TRBD1 (6 bases). The germline gives CDR1 GTSNPN, CDR2 SVGIG (reference sequence). The V gene lost 2 bases and the J gene lost 8 bases, with 12 bases spanning the gap. CDR3 length equals 12 residues. CDR3 sequence (DNA): TGTGCCTGGAGTTGGACAGCGACGGGCTACACCTTC. This translates into CAWSWTATGYTF.

The chain carries TRBV18 and TRBJ1-2; D gene uncertain. V lost 3 bases, J lost 2 bases, and 7 bases lay in between. CDR1 is KGHSH and CDR2 is LQKENI in the germline V gene. The CDR3 consists of 13 residues. The chain's CDR3 is CASSPDQNYGYTF. In nucleotides, the CDR3 is TGTGCCAGCTCACCCGATCAGAACTATGGCTACACCTTC.

The chain links TRBV6-6 to TRBJ1-1, with D perhaps TRBD1 (6 bases). Trimming stripped 2 bases from V and 4 bases from J, with 14 bases between. This CDR3 region has 15 residues. Per germline, CDR1 MNHNY and CDR2 SVGAGI (reference sequence). CDR3 in amino acids: CASSYSGEGGTEAFF. The DNA for the CDR3 is TGTGCCAGCAGTTACAGCGGGGAGGGGGGCACTGAAGCTTTCTTT.

The genes are TRBV11-2 and TRBJ2-7, with TRBD1 matching over 9 bases. In germline, CDR1 is SGHAT, CDR2 FQNNGV. CDR3 length: 14 residues. With V trimmed by 4 bases and J by 2 bases, 3 bases remained unmatched. Here the CDR3 reads CASSSDRGPYEQYF. In nucleotides, the CDR3 is TGTGCCAGCAGCTCGGACAGGGGCCCCTACGAGCAGTACTTC. Full variable domain (rest looked up from reference TRBV11-2 and TRBJ2-7): EAGVAQSPRYKIIEKRQSVAFWCNPISGHATLYWYQQILGQGPKLLIQFQNNGVVDDSQLPKDRFSAERLKGVDSTLKIQPAKLEDSAVYLCASSSDRGPYEQYFGPGTRLTVT.

The rearrangement uses TRBV2 and TRBJ2-1; 9 positions match TRBD1. CDR1 and CDR2 (germline): SNHLY, FYNNEI. The junction had 6 bases not matched to a gene; V was cut back by 5 bases and J by 4 bases. The CDR3 extends over 15 amino acids. For the CDR3, the DNA is TGTGCCAGCAGTTCCCAGGGACAGGGTTACAATGAGCAGTTCTTC. This codes for CASSSQGQGYNEQFF. The whole variable domain, filled in from reference TRBV2 and TRBJ2-1, reads EPEVTQTPSHQVTQMGQEVILRCVPISNHLYFYWYRQILGQKVEFLVSFYNNEISEKSEIFDDQFSVERPDGSNFTLKIRSTKLEDSAMYFCASSSQGQGYNEQFFGPGTRLTVL.